These 23 T cell receptor beta chains came from one sample sequenced in a study of blood T cells in healthy people across ages. For the second PCR, which ran for roughly 7 to 11 cycles, a sample-barcoded 5' primer and a J-beta primer mix were used. TCRdb reprocessed the 5' RACE reads via MiXCR and lists one record per CDR3 protein. The sample carries 1,500,000 or so distinct CDR3 sequences, approximately 59% recorded once. Sequencing was carried out using blood. The receptor set was obtained from a man younger than 30 in good health.

This clonotype was observed a handful of times. The chain uses TRBV11-2 and TRBJ2-5; a possible D gene is TRBD2 (6 bases). CDR1 is SGHAT, CDR2 FQNNGV, per germline. V was trimmed by 8 bases and J by 11 bases, leaving 24 bases between them. The CDR3 sequence is 14 residues long. The CDR3 region is CASHPGVVPDRQYF. DNA of the CDR3: TGTGCCAGCCACCCGGGAGTCGTCCCCGATCGGCAGTACTTC. Variable domain in full (rest from reference TRBV11-2 and TRBJ2-5): EAGVAQSPRYKIIEKRQSVAFWCNPISGHATLYWYQQILGQGPKLLIQFQNNGVVDDSQLPKDRFSAERLKGVDSTLKIQPAKLEDSAVYLCASHPGVVPDRQYFGPGTRLLVL.

Concerning this clonotype itself: Its ends do not fully match the called genes, so a read error is possible. The rearrangement uses TRBV5-1 and TRBJ1-4; D remains unclear. CDR3 length equals 15 residues. Germline-derived CDR1 and CDR2 are SGHRS and YFSETQ. The CDR3 DNA sequence: TGCGCCAGCAGCTTGGAGGGCAGGACTACTGAAAAACTGTTTTTT. Encoded protein: CASSLEGRTTEKLFF.

Turning to this clonotype: Here the CDR3 omits its conserved ending phenylalanine or tryptophan, so a read error is the likely source. This rearrangement joins TRBV14 to TRBJ2-5, with 8 bases aligning to TRBD1. The J call could be wrong; TRBJ2-7 is a better fit for the DNA end. The CDR3 is 15 residues long. Germline CDR1 reads SGHDN; CDR2 reads FVKESK. The CDR3 loop reads CASRPSGTGRHEQYL. The CDR3 bases are TGTGCCAGCAGGCCAAGTGGGACAGGAAGACACGAGCAGTACTTA.

The V call is TRBV6-2 or TRBV6-3, the J call TRBJ2-3; D ambiguous. This CDR3 is 15 amino acids long. The V gene lost 6 bases and the J gene lost 1 base, with 14 bases spanning the gap. CDR1 MNHEY and CDR2 SVGEGT come from the germline V gene. The CDR3 spells CASRSSRSGTDTQYF. CDR3 nucleotide sequence: TGTGCCAGCAGATCTTCGCGGTCGGGCACAGATACGCAGTATTTT.

The chain uses TRBV12-3 or TRBV12-4 and TRBJ2-5; D gene uncertain. This CDR3 has 13 amino acids. V dropped 2 bases and J dropped 4 bases, with 8 bases sitting between them. The CDR3, as DNA: TGTGCCAGCAGTTTATCCCAGCTAGAGACCCAGTACTTC. It is translated as CASSLSQLETQYF.

The gene calls are TRBV5-6 and TRBJ1-2; a possible D gene is TRBD1 (6 bases). Germline loops: CDR1 SGHDT, CDR2 YYEEEE. V was shortened by 4 bases and J by 2 bases, with 18 bases between the two germline ends. The CDR3 sequence is 16 residues long. The CDR3: CASSPNAGALNYGYTF. The CDR3 DNA reads TGTGCCAGCAGCCCTAACGCAGGGGCACTCAACTATGGCTACACCTTC.

This clonotype was counted only a few times. This sequence joins TRBV29-1 and TRBJ2-1; TRBD1 might be the D (6 bases). This CDR3 region has 13 residues. Germline-derived CDR1 and CDR2 are SQVTM and ANQGSEA. V shed 4 bases and J shed 4 bases, with 11 bases lying between them. The CDR3 sequence is CSVVRDNYNEQFF. CDR3 nucleotides: TGCAGCGTTGTTCGGGACAATTACAATGAGCAGTTCTTC.

The CDR3 nucleotides are TGTGCCAGCAGAACTAGCGGGGGGGCCGCCACCGGGGAGCTGTTTTTT. Amino acid sequence: CASRTSGGAATGELFF. The gene calls are TRBV6-4 and TRBJ2-2; 13 bases are shared with TRBD2. The CDR3 length is 16 residues. V dropped 6 bases and J dropped 4; count of bases not matched to a gene: 5. The V gene's germline CDR1 is MRHNA and CDR2 SNTAGT.

This clonotype has a handful of counts. The chain recombines TRBV28 with TRBJ2-3; D gene unclear. This CDR3 is built from 14 residues. The germline gives CDR1 MDHEN, CDR2 SYDVKM. Trimming stripped 5 bases from V and 2 bases from J, with 11 bases between. The CDR3: CASSRRLLTDTQYF. In DNA form, the CDR3 reads TGTGCCAGCAGTCGTAGACTTCTCACAGATACGCAGTATTTT. Full variable domain (remainder filled in from reference TRBV28 and TRBJ2-3): DVKVTQSSRYLVKRTGEKVFLECVQDMDHENMFWYRQDPGLGLRLIYFSYDVKMKEKGDIPEGYSVSREKKERFSLILESASTNQTSMYLCASSRRLLTDTQYFGPGTRLTVL.

This clonotype was recorded only once. CDR3 sequence reads: CASRDTGAATNEKLFF. CDR3 bases: TGTGCCAGCAGGGACACAGGGGCCGCAACTAATGAAAAACTGTTTTTT. This chain joins TRBV3-1 and TRBJ1-4; TRBD1 agrees at 7 bases. Germline CDR1 is LGHDT and CDR2 is YNNKEL (reference sequence). Losses at the gene ends were 6 bases for V and 0 bases for J; bases not matched to a gene: 7. CDR3 length equals 16 residues.

V and J are TRBV7-2 and TRBJ1-2; D might be TRBD1 (5 bases). V was clipped by 1 base and J by 2 bases, with 11 bases between them. Germline values: CDR1 SGHTA, CDR2 FQGNSA. CDR3 length equals 15 residues. CDR3 sequence reads: CASSLEQGPNYGYTF. In DNA form, the CDR3 reads TGTGCCAGCAGCTTAGAGCAGGGCCCGAACTATGGCTACACCTTC.

In the case of this clonotype: It is unclear where the CDR3 begins or ends on the DNA, so no DNA is shown, and the CDR3 is as TCRdb lists it. The genes are TRBV7-9 and TRBJ2-1; no DNA check was done on the table's D call, TRBD2. Germline CDR1 reads SEHNR; CDR2 reads FQNEAQ (reference sequence). The CDR3 comprises 19 residues, both ends counted. CDR3 loop: CASSFWRGASGDSYNEQFF.

This clonotype was picked up one time. The chain combines TRBV3-1 with TRBJ2-3, with TRBD2 matching 8 bases. The V gene's germline CDR1 is LGHDT and CDR2 YNNKEL (reference sequence). J was trimmed by 3 bases and V by 4 bases; bases with no gene match: 6. The CDR3 consists of 15 residues. DNA of the CDR3: TGTGCCAGCAGCCGAACCGGGGGGGCAACAGATACGCAGTATTTT. This encodes CASSRTGGATDTQYF.

V gene TRBV4-3 combines with J gene TRBJ2-5; 10 bases agree with TRBD2. Germline loops: CDR1 LGHNA, CDR2 YSLEER. The J segment lost 5 bases and the V segment lost 2 bases, leaving 5 bases of the junction unmatched. This CDR3 comprises 15 residues. CDR3 nucleotides: TGCGCCAGCAGCCAAAAGCGGGGGGGCCGGGAGACCCAGTACTTC. This translates into CASSQKRGGRETQYF.

The genes are TRBV9 and TRBJ1-2; D gene unclear. The CDR3 has 16 amino acids. Trimming took off 1 base at V and 2 bases at J, with 15 bases between the two ends. The V gene's germline CDR1 is SGDLS and CDR2 YYNGEE. The CDR3 reads CASSVSGGSLNYGYTF. The DNA for the CDR3 is TGTGCCAGCAGCGTATCGGGCGGAAGCCTCAACTATGGCTACACCTTC.

The V and J genes are TRBV28 and TRBJ2-5, with a weak D call TRBD1 (6 bases). Trimming shortened V by 4 bases and J by 2 bases, and 14 bases separated the two germline ends. Germline CDR1 and CDR2: MDHEN and SYDVKM. The CDR3 has 15 residues. CDR3 amino acids: CASSSPEGQQETQYF. As DNA, the CDR3 is TGTGCCAGCAGTTCACCCGAGGGACAACAAGAGACCCAGTACTTC.

The chain employs TRBV29-1 and TRBJ1-2, with 10 nucleotides matching TRBD1. Germline lookup yields CDR1 SQVTM and CDR2 ANQGSEA. This CDR3 comprises 13 residues. Trimming removed 6 bases from V and 12 bases from J; junction bases left unmatched: 13. The CDR3 DNA is TGCAGCGTAATGCGGCGGGACAGGGGCCCGCACACCTTC. Its translation: CSVMRRDRGPHTF.

This clonotype was picked up a small number of times. The chain combines TRBV11-2 with TRBJ2-1; TRBD1 matches 8 bases. V shed 7 bases and J 4 bases; nucleotides not matched to a gene: 3. Germline CDR1 SGHAT, CDR2 FQNNGV. This CDR3 region has 13 residues. The DNA of the CDR3 is TGTGCCAGCATGGGACAGGTTTACAATGAGCAGTTCTTC. It is translated as CASMGQVYNEQFF.

The CDR3 nucleotides are TGCGCCAGCAGCTTGGCCGCAGCTTTTTTCTATGGCTACACCTTC. This sequence encodes CASSLAAAFFYGYTF. The chain employs TRBV5-1 and TRBJ1-2, with D hard to call. Germline-derived CDR1 and CDR2 are SGHRS and YFSETQ. The CDR3 totals 15 residues. The V end lost 0 bases, the J end lost 4 bases, and 13 bases lay between the germline ends.

Only one count was recorded for this clonotype. The chain combines TRBV20-1 with TRBJ2-7; the D is unclear. The length of the CDR3 is 13 residues. Trimming took off 2 bases at V and 5 bases at J, with 13 bases between the two ends. Germline-derived CDR1 and CDR2 are DFQATT and SNEGSKA (reference sequence). The CDR3: CSARSVIDDEQYF. CDR3 bases: TGCAGTGCTAGATCGGTTATAGACGACGAGCAGTACTTC.

V is TRBV3-1 and J is TRBJ2-7; D could derive from TRBD1 or TRBD2 (5 bases each). The germline V and J ends were trimmed by 0 bases and 2 bases, with 11 bases remaining between them. This CDR3 spans 15 amino acids. Germline CDR1 is LGHDT and CDR2 is YNNKEL (reference sequence). The CDR3 DNA sequence: TGTGCCAGCAGCCAAGATGGGGCTAGCCCCTACGAGCAGTACTTC. Its protein product is CASSQDGASPYEQYF.

The chain carries TRBV4-3 and TRBJ2-2, with D unclear. Germline V gene sequence: CDR1 LGHNA, CDR2 YSLEER. The CDR3 has 14 residues. V dropped 1 base and J dropped 7 bases, with 10 bases sitting between them. CDR3 sequence reads: CASSQAVQLGELFF. CDR3 sequence (DNA): TGCGCCAGCAGCCAAGCGGTTCAGCTCGGGGAGCTGTTTTTT.

Only a few counts were recorded for this clonotype. The rearrangement links TRBV29-1 to TRBJ2-3; no definite D call. This CDR3 is built from 12 residues. Germline V CDR1 and CDR2: SQVTM, ANQGSEA. V shed 4 bases and J shed 4 bases, with 9 bases lying between them. This CDR3 reads CSVVSIADTQYF. The DNA for the CDR3 is TGCAGCGTTGTCTCGATTGCAGATACGCAGTATTTT.